These 29 T cell receptor beta chains were sequenced from one sample in a study of control samples from healthy donors and cancer patients. Assay used: immunoSEQ multiplex PCR; TCRdb lists only in-frame clones, some missing. In the table there are 100,000 to 150,000 clones, approximately 91% of which are singletons. Sequences were obtained from blood. These receptors originate from a man in his fifties in good health.

The gene calls are TRBV6-5 and TRBJ1-1; D is unresolved. The V gene lost 5 bases and the J gene lost 4 bases, with 11 bases spanning the gap. The CDR3 length is 13 residues. CDR1 is MNHEY, CDR2 SVGAGI, per germline. CDR3 sequence: CASSRVWGTEAFF. The CDR3 DNA reads TGTGCCAGCAGTCGGGTATGGGGCACTGAAGCTTTCTTT.

The chain links TRBV28 to TRBJ2-5, with 8 bases fitting TRBD1. The germline V gene encodes CDR1 MDHEN and CDR2 SYDVKM. Losses at the gene ends were 6 bases for V and 5 bases for J; bases not matched to a gene: 14. The CDR3 runs 16 residues. The CDR3: CASSTLLTGDDETQYF. The CDR3 DNA reads as TGTGCCAGCAGCACCCTCCTGACAGGGGATGATGAGACCCAGTACTTC.

V is TRBV4-1 and J is TRBJ2-3, with 14 nucleotides matching TRBD2. Looked up from germline, CDR1 is MGHRA and CDR2 is YSYEKL. Unmatched junction bases numbered 4, after V lost 0 bases and J lost 5 bases. CDR3 length: 17 residues. CDR3: CASSQDWTSGGLDTQYF. In nucleotides, the CDR3 is TGCGCCAGCAGCCAAGACTGGACTAGCGGGGGGCTAGATACGCAGTATTTT.

This clone was seen only once. V and J are TRBV7-2 and TRBJ2-5; tentatively, D is TRBD2 (7 bases). The CDR3 runs 14 residues. CDR1 SGHTA and CDR2 FQGNSA come from the germline V gene. Trimming cost V 3 bases and J 4 bases, with 12 bases left between them. In nucleotides, the CDR3 is TGTGCCAGCAGCTTCGGGGGGCCGCCAGAGACCCAGTACTTC. Its translation is CASSFGGPPETQYF.

The chain carries TRBV3-1 (or the pseudogene TRBV3-2) and TRBJ1-5; D uncertain. The CDR3 is 14 residues long. Trimming cost V 3 bases and J 4 bases, with 10 bases left between them. Germline CDR1 reads LGHDT; CDR2 reads YNNKEL (reference sequence). For the CDR3, the DNA is TGTGCCAGCAGCCAGGGCGGCGATAATCAGCCCCAGCATTTT. Amino acid sequence: CASSQGGDNQPQHF.

The chain recombines TRBV5-4 with TRBJ1-2; perhaps TRBD1 as D (5 bases). Trimming removed 4 bases at V and 4 bases at J, with 20 bases between. The CDR3 is 16 residues long. Germline CDR1 and CDR2: SGHNT and YYREEE (reference sequence). The CDR3 coding sequence is TGTGCCAGCAGCCTGGGGGGAATCGGTTCCGTCTATGGCTACACCTTC. It codes for CASSLGGIGSVYGYTF.

The chain joins TRBV30 to TRBJ1-4; D call uncertain. Germline-derived CDR1 and CDR2 are GTSNPN and SVGIG (reference sequence). Trimming stripped 3 bases from V and 8 bases from J, with 7 bases between. This CDR3 has 11 amino acids. The CDR3 DNA sequence: TGTGCCTGGAGCGCTGGAGAAAAACTGTTTTTT. It encodes CAWSAGEKLFF.

The chain couples TRBV9 to TRBJ1-6; 8 bases agree with TRBD1. J lost 5 bases, V lost 0 bases, and 4 bases had no gene match. The germline CDR1 and CDR2 sequences are SGDLS and YYNGEE. This CDR3 spans 16 amino acids. The CDR3 DNA follows: TGTGCCAGCAGCGTAGCTGTACAGGGGGATAATTCACCCCTCCACTTT. It encodes CASSVAVQGDNSPLHF.

The V gene is TRBV19, the J gene TRBJ2-7, with TRBD1 identical over 10 bases. V gave up 6 bases and J gave up 7 bases; unmatched junction bases: 15. Germline CDR1 reads LNHDA; CDR2 reads SQIVND (reference sequence). This CDR3 spans 16 amino acids. The CDR3 reads CASSDPGTGVFREQYF. The CDR3 nucleotides are TGTGCCAGTAGCGATCCCGGGACAGGGGTTTTCCGGGAGCAGTACTTC. Variable domain in full (rest from reference TRBV19 and TRBJ2-7): DGGITQSPKYLFRKEGQNVTLSCEQNLNHDAMYWYRQDPGQGLRLIYYSQIVNDFQKGDIAEGYSVSREKKESFPLTVTSAQKNPTAFYLCASSDPGTGVFREQYFGPGTRLTVT.

The table lists this clone with a few counts. This chain links TRBV19 with TRBJ2-3, with D possibly matching TRBD1 (6 bases). V lost 5 bases and J 0 bases, leaving 12 bases between the germline ends. Germline V CDR1 and CDR2: LNHDA, SQIVND (reference sequence). The CDR3 has 15 amino acids. The CDR3 coding sequence is TGTGCCAGTAGTTCAGGGACAATAAGCACAGATACGCAGTATTTT. It encodes CASSSGTISTDTQYF.

This chain connects TRBV6-1 to TRBJ1-1; TRBD1 aligns across 7 bases. The CDR3 is made up of 17 amino acids. Germline V gene sequence: CDR1 MNHNS, CDR2 SASEGT. Trimming cost V 1 base and J 4 bases; bases outside gene matches: 12. The DNA of the CDR3 is TGTGCCAGCAGTGAAGAAGTAGGGGGCAGAGGATTCACTGAAGCTTTCTTT. It codes for CASSEEVGGRGFTEAFF.

The chain is built from TRBV6-5 and TRBJ2-2; D not resolved. The CDR3 runs 15 residues. Trimming cost V 2 bases and J 6 bases, with 13 bases left between them. Germline V gives CDR1 MNHEY, CDR2 SVGAGI. The CDR3 reads CASSYGAPSAGELFF. The CDR3 DNA reads as TGTGCCAGCAGTTACGGTGCCCCCTCCGCCGGGGAGCTGTTTTTT.

Here the CDR3 DNA reads TGTGCCAGCAGTGACAGGGACAGGGGGCCTTACAATGAGCAGTTCTTC. It encodes CASSDRDRGPYNEQFF. The chain recombines TRBV6-4 with TRBJ2-1; 12 nucleotides agree with TRBD1. The ends lost 2 bases at V and 4 bases at J; junction bases unmatched: 3. Germline-derived CDR1 and CDR2 are MRHNA and SNTAGT. The CDR3 length is 16 residues.

This clone was recorded once. The J gene is TRBJ1-1, the V gene TRBV7-3, with D unresolved. Trimming left V 0 bases short and J 4 bases short, with 6 bases between. Germline loops: CDR1 SGHTA, CDR2 FQGTGA. The CDR3 runs 13 residues. The CDR3 sequence: CASSLTVGTEAFF. CDR3 DNA: TGTGCCAGCAGCTTAACGGTAGGCACTGAAGCTTTCTTT. The entire variable domain, with the rest obtained from reference TRBV7-3 and TRBJ1-1, is as follows: GAGVSQTPSNKVTEKGKYVELRCDPISGHTALYWYRQSLGQGPEFLIYFQGTGAADDSGLPNDRFFAVRPEGSVSTLKIQRTERGDSAVYLCASSLTVGTEAFFGQGTRLTVV.

The rearrangement links TRBV28 to TRBJ1-2; a possible D gene is TRBD1 (6 bases). The CDR3 has 13 amino acids. Per the germline V gene, CDR1 is MDHEN and CDR2 is SYDVKM. V was pared by 3 bases and J by 6 bases, with 11 bases between. The CDR3 nucleotides are TGTGCCAGCAGTTTTGAGGGGGGCAATGGCTACACCTTC. Translated, it gives CASSFEGGNGYTF.

In this sample, this clone turned up once. The genes are TRBV7-2 and TRBJ1-1, with no clear D. Germline V gives CDR1 SGHTA, CDR2 FQGNSA. The CDR3 consists of 13 residues. V shed 0 bases and J shed 6 bases, with 8 bases lying between them. CDR3 sequence (DNA): TGTGCCAGCAGCTTAGCTCCACCTTCTGAAGCTTTCTTT. Translation gives CASSLAPPSEAFF. Drawing the rest from reference TRBV7-2 and TRBJ1-1, the complete variable domain is GAGVSQSPSNKVTEKGKDVELRCDPISGHTALYWYRQSLGQGLEFLIYFQGNSAPDKSGLPSDRFSAERTGGSVSTLTIQRTQQEDSAVYLCASSLAPPSEAFFGQGTRLTVV.

The chain carries TRBV12-3 or TRBV12-4 and TRBJ2-1; tentative D call: TRBD1 (5 bases). The CDR3 extends over 13 amino acids. The V end was cut by 4 bases, the J end by 7 bases, with 11 bases between. The CDR3 loop is CASSSTVGNEQFF. The CDR3 DNA is TGTGCCAGCAGTTCGACAGTGGGAAATGAGCAGTTCTTC.

The chain combines TRBV5-1 with TRBJ2-3, with TRBD1 identical over 9 bases. The CDR3 runs 17 residues. With V trimmed by 4 bases and J by 0 bases, 9 bases remained unmatched. Germline loops: CDR1 SGHRS, CDR2 YFSETQ. The DNA for the CDR3 is TGCGCCAGCAGCGGGGGGACAGGGAAAGCTAGCACAGATACGCAGTATTTT. Translation: CASSGGTGKASTDTQYF.

The chain links TRBV11-2 to TRBJ2-1; TRBD2 matches at 12 bases. The CDR3 runs to 15 residues. The ends lost 5 bases at V and 7 bases at J; junction bases unmatched: 6. Germline CDR1 SGHAT, CDR2 FQNNGV. For the CDR3, the DNA is TGTGCCAGCAGCCTAGGGGGACTAGCGGGTAATGAGCAGTTCTTC. This translates into CASSLGGLAGNEQFF.

This chain connects TRBV27 to TRBJ2-1; no firm D call. Trimming left V 3 bases short and J 5 bases short, with 11 bases between. This CDR3 comprises 14 residues. The germline CDR1 and CDR2 sequences are MNHEY and SMNVEV (reference sequence). CDR3 sequence reads: CASSFIAGDNEQFF. CDR3 nucleotides: TGTGCCAGCAGTTTTATAGCAGGCGACAATGAGCAGTTCTTC.

This clone was recorded once. The rearrangement joins TRBV5-4 to TRBJ1-2; 9 bases line up with TRBD1. Germline CDR1 is SGHNT and CDR2 is YYREEE (reference sequence). This CDR3 is built from 14 residues. V lost 1 base to trimming and J lost 11 bases; unmatched junction nucleotides: 9. CDR3 residues: CASSLYTGGGRYTF. The CDR3 nucleotides read TGTGCCAGCAGCTTGTACACAGGGGGCGGAAGGTACACCTTC.

The genes are TRBV7-9 and TRBJ2-5; possibly TRBD2 for D (6 bases). The V gene's germline CDR1 is SEHNR and CDR2 FQNEAQ (reference sequence). The CDR3 contains 14 residues. Trimming left V 5 bases short and J 5 bases short, with 15 bases between. The CDR3 coding sequence is TGTGCCAGCAGCGGAGGGCGATTAACGGAGACCCAGTACTTC. Encoded protein: CASSGGRLTETQYF.

The CDR3 protein is CASSIQGGNQPQHF. The CDR3 DNA follows: TGTGCCAGCAGTATACAGGGCGGCAATCAGCCCCAGCATTTT. The chain couples TRBV27 to TRBJ1-5; the D gene is possibly TRBD1 (6 bases). Trimming removed 5 bases at V and 2 bases at J, with 10 bases between. CDR1 and CDR2 from the germline V gene are MNHEY and SMNVEV (reference sequence). This CDR3 spans 14 amino acids.

The CDR3 here is CASSLGDRVGEQFF. The CDR3 coding sequence is TGTGCCAGCAGCTTAGGTGATAGGGTCGGTGAGCAGTTCTTC. The chain uses TRBV7-3 and TRBJ2-1; D is unresolved. CDR1 and CDR2 from the germline V gene are SGHTA and FQGTGA. V gave up 2 bases and J gave up 9 bases, with 14 bases separating them. This CDR3 spans 14 amino acids.

This chain joins TRBV30 and TRBJ1-1; 8 nucleotides line up with TRBD1. The CDR3 is made up of 14 amino acids. With V trimmed by 0 bases and J by 3 bases, 3 bases remained unmatched. Germline assignment: CDR1 GTSNPN and CDR2 SVGIG (reference sequence). In nucleotides, the CDR3 is TGTGCCTGGAGTGTAGTACAGGGGGACACTGAAGCTTTCTTT. Translated, it gives CAWSVVQGDTEAFF.

This rearrangement joins TRBV15 to TRBJ2-1, with TRBD1 identical over 11 bases. The CDR3 contains 17 residues. The germline gives CDR1 LNHNV, CDR2 YYDKDF (reference sequence). The trim removed 5 bases at V and 7 bases at J, leaving 13 bases unmatched. The CDR3 DNA sequence: TGTGCCACCAGCCAGCCTGGACAGGGGGCGACGGGTAATGAGCAGTTCTTC. Its translation is CATSQPGQGATGNEQFF.

The V and J genes are TRBV5-1 and TRBJ1-5, with 7 bases identical to TRBD1. With 0 bases clipped from V and 5 bases from J, the junction kept 2 bases outside the gene matches. CDR1 and CDR2 (germline): SGHRS, YFSETQ. The CDR3 consists of 14 residues. CDR3 amino acids: CASSLEGGHQPQHF. Written as DNA, the CDR3 is TGCGCCAGCAGCTTGGAAGGGGGCCATCAGCCCCAGCATTTT.

V gene TRBV5-1 combines with J gene TRBJ1-5; 8 nucleotides line up with TRBD1. Germline lookup yields CDR1 SGHRS and CDR2 YFSETQ. The CDR3 is 20 residues long. V trimming: 0 bases; J trimming: 0 bases; junction bases outside the gene matches: 14. This CDR3 reads CASSLGTGQGTMNSNQPQHF. The CDR3 nucleotides are TGCGCCAGCAGCTTGGGTACTGGACAGGGTACGATGAATAGCAATCAGCCCCAGCATTTT.

This clone turned up a few times. An end of the junction differs from the germline gene, which may be a read error. The chain links TRBV7-7 to TRBJ1-5; weak D call: TRBD1 (5 bases). The V gene's germline CDR1 is SSHAT and CDR2 FNYEAQ (reference sequence). This CDR3 region has 13 residues. The CDR3 region has the DNA TGTGCTAGCAGCTTGACAGTCGATCAGCCCCAGCATTTT. Protein: CASSLTVDQPQHF.